There are a few counts of the clone carrying this T cell receptor (beta chain). Its target is not known. From the 5' RACE reads, TCRdb called clonotypes with MiXCR, one entry per CDR3 protein. The data show approximately 160,000 distinct CDR3 sequences, about a tenth seen once. The record originates from a study of T cells after yellow fever vaccination. General study results and limits: Few clonotypes appeared in both CD4 and CD8 compartments.

Trimming stripped 3 bases from V and 2 bases from J, with 15 bases between. Germline-derived CDR1 and CDR2 are MGHRA and YSYEKL. The CDR3 consists of 16 residues. The chain recombines TRBV4-1 with TRBJ2-3, with unresolved D. The receptor's source is a man aged 18 to 30 who received the YFV17D yellow fever vaccine. The specimen comprised CD8+ T cells sorted from PBMCs, sampled 45 days after the yellow fever booster vaccination. The CDR3 loop is CASSQGSRRFTDTQYF. The DNA for the CDR3 is TGCGCCAGCAGCCAGGGTTCTAGAAGATTCACAGATACGCAGTATTTT.